Reported below is one T cell receptor beta chain. A read error is possible here, since a much larger clone lies one base away. The CDR3 is made up of 16 amino acids. The V gene's germline CDR1 is SEHNR and CDR2 FQNEAQ (reference sequence). Trimming shortened V by 7 bases and J by 1 base, and 19 bases separated the two germline ends. This specimen belongs to a study of identical twins. TCRdb ran MiXCR on the 5' RACE reads and lists one entry per CDR3 protein. The data contain approximately 600,000 distinct CDR3 sequences, more than 9% of them singletons. The data were also submitted as part of a second study, on yellow fever vaccine responses in identical twins. That investigation notes: Twins reportedly appeared to share part of their vaccine T cell response while keeping part individual.

The genes are TRBV7-9 and TRBJ1-1; D is perhaps TRBD1 (5 bases). The source of this sequence is a woman aged 18 to 35 in good health. Sequencing used PBMCs. Here the CDR3 reads CASNDRLTLTNTEAFF. In nucleotides, the CDR3 is TGTGCCAGCAACGACAGACTAACCTTAACGAACACTGAAGCTTTCTTT.